The source of this T cell receptor (beta chain) is a study of shared clonotypes between healthy human individuals. The overall study: A donor's plate count was three for CD4 naive and three for CD4 memory; CD8 naive had two and CD8 memory one.

Clones were read by immunoSEQ multiplex PCR, and TCRdb kept only the in-frame ones, dropping some. The sample lists approximately 700,000 clones, around three quarters occurring once. V lost 0 bases and J lost 8, with 11 bases in between. The germline V gene has CDR1 SGHRS and CDR2 YFSETQ. This CDR3 is 14 amino acids long. This TCR was recovered from a woman younger than 45 in good health. The rearrangement joins TRBV5-1 to TRBJ1-4; D gene uncertain. Material: memory CD4+ T cells sorted from blood. Subset of the sample: CD45RA-negative fraction. The CDR3 sequence: CASSLGSASEKLFF. CDR3 DNA: TGCGCCAGCAGCTTGGGGTCAGCGAGCGAAAAACTGTTTTTT.